The present T cell receptor (beta chain) was sequenced within a study of beta chain features in type 1 diabetes. Study at large: Analysis included about 110 million sorted cells drawn from all samples. Study-level points and caveats: Any role of HLA type in TCRB rearrangement remained unresolved here. All four CD4+ subsets from Type 1 diabetes patients carried moderately but significantly shorter TCRB CDR3s.

V dropped 2 bases and J dropped 6 bases, with 5 bases sitting between them. Germline values: CDR1 MDHEN, CDR2 SYDVKM. The CDR3 contains 13 residues. Naive, central memory, regulatory and stem cell-like memory cells within the CD4+ compartment were sorted using CD45RO/CCR7/CD25/CD127/CD95/CD27. Expressed TCRB transcripts were sequenced because the isolated RNA had all been reverse transcribed beforehand. Produced via immunoSEQ multiplex PCR; TCRdb's table is partial and in-frame only. Of around 340,000 clones in the sample, roughly 9% were seen once. This clone was seen repeatedly, ten times or more. Its matching antigen is unknown.

The receptor was derived from a man aged 25 to 40 with type 1 diabetes. V is TRBV28 and J is TRBJ1-6; D is uncertain. Sequenced input: central memory CD4+ T cells from blood. The CDR3 coding sequence is TGTGCCAGCAGTTTAGAACTTAATTCACCCCTCCACTTT. This sequence encodes CASSLELNSPLHF.